This TCR beta chain derives from a study of T cell responses to AZD1222 COVID-19 vaccine. The CDR3 totals 15 residues. Germline lookup yields CDR1 MNHNS and CDR2 SASEGT. V was pared by 2 bases and J by 3 bases, with 11 bases between. Study observations and caveats: There were repertoire samples only from the period after the peak T cell response.

The protocol was immunoSEQ multiplex PCR, while the TCRdb copy is restricted to in-frame clones and leaves out a portion. The data show roughly 200,000 clones, with 80% to 95% seen just once and around 3.6% held by the top ten. Second-dose schedules of about 4 or about 12 weeks were combined. On this clone itself: Its target is not known.

This receptor was identified in an adult who received the AZD1222 COVID-19 vaccine. V and J are TRBV6-1 and TRBJ1-5; D uncertain. Sequenced material: peripheral blood, taken 28 days after the second AZD1222 dose. CDR3 nucleotide sequence: TGTGCCAGCAGTGAATGGGGAGCCCCCAATCAGCCCCAGCATTTT. This gives the protein CASSEWGAPNQPQHF.